The 27 T cell receptor beta chains listed next were all sequenced from one sample in a study of T-cell reconstitution after alpha-beta-depleted transplantation in children. A library of TCRbeta sequences, prepared with unique molecular identifiers, was generated. TCRdb processed the PCR reads anew with MiXCR; each CDR3 protein has one entry. Here the sample spans about 150,000 distinct CDR3 sequences, around 10% being singletons. The starting material was PBMCs, obtained before TCRalphabeta/CD19-depleted stem cell transplant. The receptors were sampled from a boy aged 2 to 10 with acute myeloid leukemia, due to receive a stem cell transplant.

This clonotype was counted ten times or more. The V gene is TRBV4-1, the J gene TRBJ2-1; 8 bases line up with TRBD1. Germline CDR1 is MGHRA and CDR2 is YSYEKL. The ends lost 4 bases at V and 7 bases at J; junction bases unmatched: 6. The CDR3 extends over 14 amino acids. The CDR3 region is CASSPRTGRNEQFF. As DNA, the CDR3 is TGCGCCAGCAGCCCCAGGACAGGGAGGAATGAGCAGTTCTTC.

The V and J genes are TRBV6-5 and TRBJ2-3; D is perhaps TRBD1 or TRBD2 (5 bases each). V was clipped by 0 bases and J by 5 bases, with 18 bases between them. Germline V CDR1 and CDR2: MNHEY, SVGAGI. This CDR3 region has 17 residues. The CDR3 bases are TGTGCCAGCAGTTACTCTTCCGGGACCCCAGGTGGAGATACGCAGTATTTT. Residues: CASSYSSGTPGGDTQYF.

This clonotype appeared a few times. The chain links TRBV5-4 to TRBJ2-7; D is possibly TRBD1 (6 bases). V was trimmed by 4 bases and J by 0 bases, leaving 11 bases between them. Germline V lookup: CDR1 SGHNT, CDR2 YYREEE (reference sequence). The CDR3 runs to 14 residues. In DNA form, the CDR3 reads TGTGCCAGCAGCGTCACAGGGTCCTCCTACGAGCAGTACGTC. It codes for CASSVTGSSYEQYV.

This clonotype has at least ten counts. The chain recombines TRBV25-1 with TRBJ1-4; TRBD1 matches at 7 bases. The CDR3 has 16 residues. Losses at the gene ends were 4 bases for V and 5 bases for J; bases not matched to a gene: 10. CDR1 and CDR2 (germline): MGHDK, SYGVNS. CDR3 in amino acids: CASSGGTVGANEKLFF. CDR3 DNA sequence: TGTGCCAGCAGTGGGGGGACAGTGGGCGCGAATGAAAAACTGTTTTTT.

This clonotype was seen repeatedly, ten times or more. This sequence joins TRBV20-1 and TRBJ2-5; D possibly corresponds to TRBD1 (6 bases). Between the trimmed V and J ends, which lost 3 bases and 5 bases, there was a span of 13 bases. This CDR3 contains 13 residues. The germline CDR1 and CDR2 sequences are DFQATT and SNEGSKA (reference sequence). The CDR3 coding sequence is TGCAGTGCTAGCACAGGGTTGATGGAGACCCAGTACTTC. As protein: CSASTGLMETQYF.

This clonotype was detected ten times or more. This rearrangement joins TRBV20-1 to TRBJ2-3; no reliable D call. Germline loops: CDR1 DFQATT, CDR2 SNEGSKA (reference sequence). Trimming removed 0 bases from V and 5 bases from J, with 6 bases in between. The CDR3 consists of 12 residues. DNA for the CDR3: TGCAGTGCTAGAGAGGAAGGAGATACGCAGTATTTT. It yields the protein CSAREEGDTQYF.

With respect to this clonotype: A clone one base away is much larger, so this may be a read error. The gene calls are TRBV2 and TRBJ2-7; D gene unclear. V shed 4 bases and J shed 1 base, with 8 bases lying between them. CDR1 SNHLY and CDR2 FYNNEI come from the germline V gene. The CDR3 length is 13 residues. The CDR3: CASSGLRSYEQYF. DNA of the CDR3: TGTGCCAGCAGTGGACTTAGGTCCTACGAGCAGTACTTC.

V gene TRBV27 combines with J gene TRBJ2-2; TRBD1 might be the D (5 bases). V gave up 4 bases and J gave up 0 bases, with 6 bases separating them. The CDR3 extends over 14 amino acids. Germline V lookup: CDR1 MNHEY, CDR2 SMNVEV (reference sequence). The CDR3 is CASSWGTNTGELFF. CDR3 sequence (DNA): TGTGCCAGCAGTTGGGGCACGAACACCGGGGAGCTGTTTTTT.

This clonotype was detected many times. The V call is TRBV20-1, the J call TRBJ2-2; 10 nucleotides line up with TRBD2. This CDR3 spans 17 amino acids. V lost 3 bases to trimming and J lost 6 bases; unmatched junction nucleotides: 13. Germline V gives CDR1 DFQATT, CDR2 SNEGSKA (reference sequence). DNA for the CDR3: TGCAGTGCTAGTCCCACTAGCGGGATCGGATTAGCCGGGGAGCTGTTTTTT. Residues: CSASPTSGIGLAGELFF.

The sample holds many counts of this clonotype. The rearrangement uses TRBV12-3 or TRBV12-4 and TRBJ2-1, with 10 bases that match TRBD1. The CDR3 length is 14 residues. V shed 3 bases and J 8 bases; nucleotides not matched to a gene: 4. CDR3 coding DNA: TGTGCCAGCAGTTTGGGGGACAGGGGTCATGAGCAGTTCTTC. Protein sequence: CASSLGDRGHEQFF.

In this sample, this clonotype turned up many times. The genes are TRBV28 and TRBJ2-1; 11 nucleotides match TRBD2. The trim removed 5 bases at V and 10 bases at J, leaving 7 bases unmatched. CDR1 is MDHEN and CDR2 is SYDVKM in the germline V gene. The CDR3 covers 14 residues. The CDR3 nucleotides are TGTGCCAGCAGTCCCCGGGGACTAGCGGCAGAGCAGTTCTTC. Translating gives CASSPRGLAAEQFF.

This clonotype was counted many times. The genes are TRBV7-2 and TRBJ2-5; 9 positions match TRBD2. Germline V gene lookup returns CDR1 SGHTA and CDR2 FQGNSA. V lost 4 bases to trimming and J lost 2 bases; unmatched junction nucleotides: 2. This CDR3 region has 14 residues. The CDR3 reads CASSSTSGQETQYF. CDR3 sequence (DNA): TGTGCCAGCAGCTCCACTAGCGGGCAAGAGACCCAGTACTTC.

This clonotype was counted at least ten times. The V and J genes are TRBV7-3 and TRBJ1-6, with 8 bases that match TRBD1. The CDR3 has 15 amino acids. The V gene's germline CDR1 is SGHTA and CDR2 FQGTGA. The trim removed 5 bases at V and 10 bases at J, leaving 10 bases unmatched. The CDR3 DNA sequence: TGTGCCAGCAGCCAGACCGGACAGGGCTGGTCACCCCTCCACTTT. It encodes CASSQTGQGWSPLHF.

This clonotype was counted at least ten times. The chain couples TRBV20-1 to TRBJ2-7; unclear D gene. Germline CDR1 is DFQATT and CDR2 is SNEGSKA (reference sequence). The V end was cut by 2 bases, the J end by 2 bases, with 4 bases between. The CDR3 totals 11 residues. CDR3 nucleotide sequence: TGCAGTGCTAGAAGCGCCTACGAGCAGTACTTC. It yields the protein CSARSAYEQYF.

This clonotype showed up many times. This chain joins TRBV20-1 and TRBJ1-2; no reliable D call. V lost 7 bases, J lost 0 bases, and 15 bases lay in between. Germline V gene sequence: CDR1 DFQATT, CDR2 SNEGSKA (reference sequence). This CDR3 has 14 amino acids. The DNA for the CDR3 is TGCAGTGTCCCCACGACCGTAGCTAACTATGGCTACACCTTC. Its translation: CSVPTTVANYGYTF.

This clonotype was detected many times. This rearrangement joins TRBV20-1 to TRBJ1-3; 7 bases map to TRBD1. V shed 6 bases and J 0 bases; nucleotides not matched to a gene: 11. Looked up from germline, CDR1 is DFQATT and CDR2 is SNEGSKA (reference sequence). This CDR3 has 16 amino acids. For the CDR3, the DNA is TGCAGTGCCCCCGCCAGGACAGGCGCCTCTGGAAACACCATATATTTT. This sequence encodes CSAPARTGASGNTIYF.

Comments on this clonotype: A read error may account for a junction end that differs from germline. J is TRBJ2-3 and V is TRBV5-6; TRBD2 might be the D (6 bases). Germline CDR1 and CDR2: SGHDT and YYEEEE. This CDR3 is 14 amino acids long. CDR3 region: CTSSSGLFTDTQYF. The CDR3 DNA is TGTACCAGCAGCTCGGGACTCTTCACAGATACGCAGTATTTT.

This clonotype was recorded at least ten times. The V and J genes are TRBV20-1 and TRBJ1-1; no clear D. Germline V gives CDR1 DFQATT, CDR2 SNEGSKA (reference sequence). The CDR3 contains 13 residues. Between the trimmed V and J ends, which lost 1 base and 1 base, there was a span of 7 bases. DNA of the CDR3: TGCAGTGCTAGAGGGCGGGGGAACACTGAAGCTTTCTTT. Translation: CSARGRGNTEAFF.

Of note for this clonotype: Germline is not matched at one junction end, which may reflect a read error. V and J are TRBV20-1 and TRBJ2-1, with 14 bases matching TRBD2. This CDR3 comprises 19 residues. Germline V gene lookup returns CDR1 DFQATT and CDR2 SNEGSKA (reference sequence). The CDR3 nucleotides read TGCTGTGCTAGCCCCGGACTAGCGGGAGGACTCAGCTCCTACAATGAGCAGTTCTTC. This sequence encodes CCASPGLAGGLSSYNEQFF.

In this sample, this clonotype turned up many times. The chain couples TRBV20-1 to TRBJ1-5, with D maybe TRBD1 (5 bases). CDR1 is DFQATT, CDR2 SNEGSKA, per germline (reference sequence). The CDR3 extends over 12 amino acids. The germline V and J ends were trimmed by 3 bases and 5 bases, with 8 bases remaining between them. CDR3 sequence: CSASPGYQPQHF. DNA for the CDR3: TGCAGTGCTAGTCCAGGGTATCAGCCCCAGCATTTT.

The sample holds many counts of this clonotype. This chain connects TRBV29-1 to TRBJ1-1; D is perhaps TRBD1 (6 bases). The V end lost 1 base, the J end lost 2 bases, and 8 bases lay between the germline ends. Germline CDR1 SQVTM, CDR2 ANQGSEA. CDR3 size: 13 residues. DNA for the CDR3: TGCAGCGTTGAAGGGACAGCTAACACTGAAGCTTTCTTT. The encoded protein is CSVEGTANTEAFF. Variable domain in full (rest from reference TRBV29-1 and TRBJ1-1): SAVISQKPSRDICQRGTSLTIQCQVDSQVTMMFWYRQQPGQSLTLIATANQGSEATYESGFVIDKFPISRPNLTFSTLTVSNMSPEDSSIYLCSVEGTANTEAFFGQGTRLTVV.

The chain combines TRBV5-4 with TRBJ2-7, with D maybe TRBD2 (5 bases). The CDR3 length is 13 residues. Trimming removed 5 bases from V and 5 bases from J, with 14 bases in between. Germline CDR1 reads SGHNT; CDR2 reads YYREEE (reference sequence). The CDR3 loop reads CASSELAYNEQYF. DNA for the CDR3: TGTGCCAGCAGTGAGCTAGCCTACAACGAGCAGTACTTC.

This clonotype showed up many times. The V and J genes are TRBV28 and TRBJ2-2; possible D gene TRBD1, 6 bases. Trimming left V 5 bases short and J 4 bases short, with 14 bases between. Germline V gives CDR1 MDHEN, CDR2 SYDVKM. The CDR3 totals 15 residues. As DNA, the CDR3 is TGTGCCAGCAGTCCAGACAGGCTAATCACCGGGGAGCTGTTTTTT. Protein: CASSPDRLITGELFF.

This clonotype appeared many times. The chain recombines TRBV29-1 with TRBJ2-5, with 11 bases aligning to TRBD2. With V trimmed by 7 bases and J by 3 bases, 7 bases remained unmatched. This CDR3 has 14 residues. Germline V lookup: CDR1 SQVTM, CDR2 ANQGSEA. CDR3 DNA: TGCAGCGCCAAGCAACTAGCGGGGGAAGAGACCCAGTACTTC. This gives the protein CSAKQLAGEETQYF.

This clonotype was seen repeatedly, ten times or more. V gene TRBV7-2 combines with J gene TRBJ2-1, with 7 bases aligning to TRBD2. The germline V gene has CDR1 SGHTA and CDR2 FQGNSA. This CDR3 spans 15 amino acids. The V segment lost 4 bases and the J segment 2 bases; nucleotides outside the gene matches: 5. For the CDR3, the DNA is TGTGCCAGCAGCTCGGCGGGGGTCCCCTACAATGAGCAGTTCTTC. It encodes CASSSAGVPYNEQFF.

This clonotype was counted ten times or more. A clone one base away is much larger, so this may be a read error. This sequence joins TRBV12-3 or TRBV12-4 and TRBJ1-1; 10 nucleotides match TRBD1. This CDR3 region has 12 residues. V shed 5 bases and J 10 bases; nucleotides not matched to a gene: 4. The CDR3 bases are TGTGCCAGCAGTCCCGGGACAGGGGTAGCTTTCTTT. Its translation is CASSPGTGVAFF.

This clonotype was picked up many times. This rearrangement joins TRBV2 to TRBJ2-3; D ambiguous. This CDR3 has 13 residues. Trimming took 7 bases from V and 7 from J, leaving 15 bases between them. CDR1 is SNHLY, CDR2 FYNNEI, per germline. CDR3 sequence (DNA): TGTGCCAGCATTACCTTAAAAGTGAATACGCAGTATTTT. Translated, it gives CASITLKVNTQYF. Based on the CDR3 plus reference TRBV2 and TRBJ2-3, the full variable domain is EPEVTQTPSHQVTQMGQEVILRCVPISNHLYFYWYRQILGQKVEFLVSFYNNEISEKSEIFDDQFSVERPDGSNFTLKIRSTKLEDSAMYFCASITLKVNTQYFGPGTRLTVL.